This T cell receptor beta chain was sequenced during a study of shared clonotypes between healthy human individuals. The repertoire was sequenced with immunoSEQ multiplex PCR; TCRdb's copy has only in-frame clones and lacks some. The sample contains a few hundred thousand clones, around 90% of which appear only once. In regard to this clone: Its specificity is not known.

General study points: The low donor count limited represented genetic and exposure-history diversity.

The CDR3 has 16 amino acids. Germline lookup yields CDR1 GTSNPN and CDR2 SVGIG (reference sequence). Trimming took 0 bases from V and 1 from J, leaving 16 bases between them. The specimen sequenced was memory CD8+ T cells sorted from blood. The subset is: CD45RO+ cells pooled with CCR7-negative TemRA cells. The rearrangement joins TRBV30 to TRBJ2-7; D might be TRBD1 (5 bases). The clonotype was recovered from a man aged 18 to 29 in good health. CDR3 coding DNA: TGTGCCTGGAGTGTCTGGGAAGGGGCCTTTTCCTACGAGCAGTACTTC. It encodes CAWSVWEGAFSYEQYF.